The present T cell receptor (beta chain) was sequenced within a study of shared clonotypes between healthy human individuals. CD45RO-negative, CCR7-positively selected cells formed the naive CD8 fraction, excluding terminally differentiated effector memory CD45RA+ cells. Germline CDR1 reads MDHEN; CDR2 reads SYDVKM. The length of the CDR3 is 13 residues. V gave up 5 bases and J gave up 4 bases; unmatched junction bases: 2. TCRdb's table, derived via immunoSEQ multiplex PCR, lists solely in-frame clones and lacks some. The data hold hundreds of thousands of clones, with around 96% observed a single time.

The chain is built from TRBV28 and TRBJ1-3, with TRBD1 identical over 7 bases. The source of this sequence is a woman aged 30 to 39 in good health. The sequenced sample was naive CD8+ T cells sorted from blood. The DNA for the CDR3 is TGTGCCAGCAGTCCGGGACAGGGAAACACCATATATTTT. Encoded protein: CASSPGQGNTIYF. Drawing the rest from reference TRBV28 and TRBJ1-3, the complete variable domain is DVKVTQSSRYLVKRTGEKVFLECVQDMDHENMFWYRQDPGLGLRLIYFSYDVKMKEKGDIPEGYSVSREKKERFSLILESASTNQTSMYLCASSPGQGNTIYFGEGSWLTVV.